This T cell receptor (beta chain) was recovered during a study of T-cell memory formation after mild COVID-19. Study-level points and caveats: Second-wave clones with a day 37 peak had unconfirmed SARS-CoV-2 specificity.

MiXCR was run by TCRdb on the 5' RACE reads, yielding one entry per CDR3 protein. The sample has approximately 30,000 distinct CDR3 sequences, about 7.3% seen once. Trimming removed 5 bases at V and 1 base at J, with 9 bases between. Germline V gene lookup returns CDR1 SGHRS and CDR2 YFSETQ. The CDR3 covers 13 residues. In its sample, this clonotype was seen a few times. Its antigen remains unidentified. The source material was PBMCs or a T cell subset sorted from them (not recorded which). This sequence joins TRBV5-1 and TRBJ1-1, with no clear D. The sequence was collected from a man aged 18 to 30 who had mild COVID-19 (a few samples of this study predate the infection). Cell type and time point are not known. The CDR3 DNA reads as TGCGCCAGCAGACCTGAACCGAACACTGAAGCTTTCTTT. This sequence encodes CASRPEPNTEAFF. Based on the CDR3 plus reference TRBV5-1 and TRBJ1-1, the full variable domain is KAGVTQTPRYLIKTRGQQVTLSCSPISGHRSVSWYQQTPGQGLQFLFEYFSETQRNKGNFPGRFSGRQFSNSRSEMNVSTLELGDSALYLCASRPEPNTEAFFGQGTRLTVV.